The source of this TCR beta chain is a study of shared clonotypes between healthy human individuals. CD45RO negativity and positive selection for CCR7 defined naive CD8 cells, a population that excluded terminally differentiated effector memory CD45RA+ cells. Profiling relied on immunoSEQ multiplex PCR, and the TCRdb table lists in-frame clones only, not all of them. The profile shows about 2 million clones, approximately 94% of them singletons. CDR1 and CDR2 (germline): PRHDT, FYEKMQ (reference sequence). The length of the CDR3 is 12 residues. V lost 4 bases and J 10 bases, leaving 13 bases between the germline ends.

The receptor was derived from a man aged 18 to 30 in good health. The rearrangement joins TRBV13 to TRBJ1-2; weak D call: TRBD1 (5 bases). Sequenced sample: naive CD8+ T cells sorted from blood. The CDR3 sequence: CASSSVGEDYTF. The CDR3 nucleotides read TGTGCCAGCAGCTCGGTGGGGGAGGACTACACCTTC.